This T cell receptor beta chain was identified in a study of technical replicates of blood from a few donors. CDR1 is SNHLY, CDR2 FYNNEI, per germline. Trimming at V came to 7 bases and at J to 3 bases, leaving 4 bases not matched to a gene. The CDR3 is made up of 13 amino acids. Profiled with immunoSEQ multiplex PCR; TCRdb holds only in-frame clones, not every one. The table has about 100,000 clones, approximately 94% seen once. This clone was seen just once. What was sequenced was T cells isolated from PBMCs. This sequence originates from a human donor in good health. The rearrangement links TRBV2 to TRBJ2-3, with TRBD1 matching over 7 bases. The CDR3 sequence: CASTGQMTDTQYF. For the CDR3, the DNA is TGTGCCAGCACGGGACAGATGACAGATACGCAGTATTTT. Full variable domain (missing parts from reference TRBV2 and TRBJ2-3): EPEVTQTPSHQVTQMGQEVILRCVPISNHLYFYWYRQILGQKVEFLVSFYNNEISEKSEIFDDQFSVERPDGSNFTLKIRSTKLEDSAMYFCASTGQMTDTQYFGPGTRLTVL.